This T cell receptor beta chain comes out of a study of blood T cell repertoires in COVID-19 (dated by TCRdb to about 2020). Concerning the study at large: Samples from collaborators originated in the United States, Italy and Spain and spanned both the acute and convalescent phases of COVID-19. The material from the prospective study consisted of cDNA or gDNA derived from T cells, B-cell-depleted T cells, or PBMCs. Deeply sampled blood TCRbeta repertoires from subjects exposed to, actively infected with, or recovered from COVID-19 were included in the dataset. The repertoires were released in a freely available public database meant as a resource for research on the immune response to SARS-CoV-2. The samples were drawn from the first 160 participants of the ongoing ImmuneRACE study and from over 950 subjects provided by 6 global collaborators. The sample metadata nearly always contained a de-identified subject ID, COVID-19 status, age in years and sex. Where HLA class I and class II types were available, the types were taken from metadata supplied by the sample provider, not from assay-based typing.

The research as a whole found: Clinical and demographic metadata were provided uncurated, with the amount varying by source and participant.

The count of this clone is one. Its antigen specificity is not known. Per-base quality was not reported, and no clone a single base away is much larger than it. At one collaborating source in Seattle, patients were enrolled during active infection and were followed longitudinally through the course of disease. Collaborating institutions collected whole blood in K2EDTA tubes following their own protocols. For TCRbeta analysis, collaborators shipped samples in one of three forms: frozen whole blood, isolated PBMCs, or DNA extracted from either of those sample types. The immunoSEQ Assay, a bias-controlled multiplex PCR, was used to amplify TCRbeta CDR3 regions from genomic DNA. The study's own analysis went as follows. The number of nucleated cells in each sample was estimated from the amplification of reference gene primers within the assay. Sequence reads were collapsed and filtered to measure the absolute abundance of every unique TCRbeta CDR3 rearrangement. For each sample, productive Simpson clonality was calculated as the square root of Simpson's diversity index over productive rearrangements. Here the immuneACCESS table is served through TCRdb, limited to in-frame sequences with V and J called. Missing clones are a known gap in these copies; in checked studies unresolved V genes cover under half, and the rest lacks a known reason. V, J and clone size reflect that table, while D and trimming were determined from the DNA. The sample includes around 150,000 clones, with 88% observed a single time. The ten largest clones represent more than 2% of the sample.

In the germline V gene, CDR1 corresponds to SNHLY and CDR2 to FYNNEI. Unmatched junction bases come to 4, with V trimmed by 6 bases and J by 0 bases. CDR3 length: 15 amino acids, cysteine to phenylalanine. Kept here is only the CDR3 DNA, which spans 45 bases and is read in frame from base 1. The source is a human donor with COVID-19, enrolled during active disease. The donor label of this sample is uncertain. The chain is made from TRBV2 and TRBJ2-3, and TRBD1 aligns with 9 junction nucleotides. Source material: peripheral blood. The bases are TGTGCCAGCAGAGACGGACAGGGGAGCACAGATACGCAGTATTTT. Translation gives CASRDGQGSTDTQYF.